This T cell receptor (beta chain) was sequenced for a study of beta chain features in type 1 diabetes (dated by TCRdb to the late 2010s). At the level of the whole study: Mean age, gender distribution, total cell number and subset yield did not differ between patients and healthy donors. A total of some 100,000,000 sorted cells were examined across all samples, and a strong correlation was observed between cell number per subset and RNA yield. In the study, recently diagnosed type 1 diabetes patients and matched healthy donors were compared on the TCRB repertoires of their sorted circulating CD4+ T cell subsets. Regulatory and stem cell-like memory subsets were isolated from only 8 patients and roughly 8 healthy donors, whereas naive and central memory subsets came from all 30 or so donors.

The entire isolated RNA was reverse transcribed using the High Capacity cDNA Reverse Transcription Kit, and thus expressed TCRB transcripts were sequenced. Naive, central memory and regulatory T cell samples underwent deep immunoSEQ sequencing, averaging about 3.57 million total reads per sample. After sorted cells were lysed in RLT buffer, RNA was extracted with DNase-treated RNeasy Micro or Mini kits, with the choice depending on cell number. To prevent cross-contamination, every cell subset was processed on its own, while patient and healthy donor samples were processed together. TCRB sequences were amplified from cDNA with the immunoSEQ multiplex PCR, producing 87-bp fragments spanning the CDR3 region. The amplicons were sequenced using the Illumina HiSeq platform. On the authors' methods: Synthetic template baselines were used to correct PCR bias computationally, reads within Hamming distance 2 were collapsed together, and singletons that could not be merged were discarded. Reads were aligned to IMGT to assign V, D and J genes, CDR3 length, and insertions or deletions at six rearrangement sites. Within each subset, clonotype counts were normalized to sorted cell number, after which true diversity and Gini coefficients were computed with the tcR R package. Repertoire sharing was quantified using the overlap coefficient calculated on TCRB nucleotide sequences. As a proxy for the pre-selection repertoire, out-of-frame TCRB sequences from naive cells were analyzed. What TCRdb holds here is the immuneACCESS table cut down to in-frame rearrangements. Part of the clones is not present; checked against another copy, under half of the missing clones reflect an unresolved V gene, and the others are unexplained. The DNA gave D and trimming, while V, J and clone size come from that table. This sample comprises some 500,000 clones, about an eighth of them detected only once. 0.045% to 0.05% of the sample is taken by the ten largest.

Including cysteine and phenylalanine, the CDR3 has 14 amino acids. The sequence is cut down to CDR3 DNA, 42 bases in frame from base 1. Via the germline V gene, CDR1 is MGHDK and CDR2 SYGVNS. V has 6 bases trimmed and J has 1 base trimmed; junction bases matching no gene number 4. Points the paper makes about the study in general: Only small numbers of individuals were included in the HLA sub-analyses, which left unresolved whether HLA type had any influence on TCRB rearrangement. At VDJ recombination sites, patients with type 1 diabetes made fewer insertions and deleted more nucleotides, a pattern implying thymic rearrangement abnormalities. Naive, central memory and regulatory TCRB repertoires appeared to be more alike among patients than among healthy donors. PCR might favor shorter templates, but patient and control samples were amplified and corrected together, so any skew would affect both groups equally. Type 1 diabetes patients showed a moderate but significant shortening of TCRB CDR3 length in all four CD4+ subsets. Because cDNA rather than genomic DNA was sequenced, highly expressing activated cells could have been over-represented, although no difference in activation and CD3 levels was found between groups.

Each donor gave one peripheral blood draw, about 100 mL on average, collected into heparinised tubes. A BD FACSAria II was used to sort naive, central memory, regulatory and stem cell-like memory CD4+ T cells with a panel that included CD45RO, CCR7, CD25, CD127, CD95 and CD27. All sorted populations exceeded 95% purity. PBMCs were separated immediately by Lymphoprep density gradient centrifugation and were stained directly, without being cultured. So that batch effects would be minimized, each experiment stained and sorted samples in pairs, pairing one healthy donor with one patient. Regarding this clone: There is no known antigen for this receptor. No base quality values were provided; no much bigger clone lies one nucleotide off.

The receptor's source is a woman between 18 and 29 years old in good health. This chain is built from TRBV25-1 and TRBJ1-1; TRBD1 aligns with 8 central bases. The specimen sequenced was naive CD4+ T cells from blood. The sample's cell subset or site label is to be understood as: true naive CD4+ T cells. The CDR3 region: CASRLGTGNTEAFF. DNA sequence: TGTGCCAGCAGATTAGGGACAGGGAACACTGAAGCTTTCTTT.